This entry lists 27 T cell receptor beta chains sequenced from one sample in a study of molecular identifiers for immune sequencing clone quantification. TCRdb itself ran the PCR reads through MiXCR, one entry per CDR3 protein. The data hold about 320,000 distinct CDR3 sequences, with roughly a quarter observed a single time. Material for sequencing was naive CD8+ T cells from blood, with Jurkat cell RNA spiked in. Subset in this sample: FACS-sorted CD8+CD4-CCR7+CD45RA+ naive T cells. These receptors came from a human donor in good health. Some libraries in this study had Jurkat cell RNA spiked in.

The chain carries TRBV12-3 or TRBV12-4 and TRBJ2-1; the D is unclear. The CDR3 has 15 amino acids. Between the trimmed V and J ends, which lost 5 bases and 8 bases, there was a span of 19 bases. In DNA form, the CDR3 reads TGTGCCAGCAGTCCAGACAATGAGGCCCGCGATGAGCAGTTCTTC. It specifies CASSPDNEARDEQFF.

Details on this clonotype: A junction boundary mismatches the germline segment, possibly from a read error. V is TRBV7-9 and J is TRBJ2-5; D gene uncertain. In germline, CDR1 is SEHNR, CDR2 FQNEAQ (reference sequence). This CDR3 is 13 amino acids long. The CDR3 spells CASSGRGKEAQYF. The CDR3, as DNA: TGTGCCAGCAGCGGTCGAGGAAAAGAGGCCCAGTACTTC.

The chain has TRBV25-1 and TRBJ2-3, with D maybe TRBD1 (5 bases). V was pared by 2 bases and J by 3 bases, with 12 bases between. In germline, CDR1 is MGHDK, CDR2 SYGVNS. The CDR3 has 15 amino acids. The CDR3 DNA is TGTGCCAGCAGTGAACGGGCCAGGGCAACAGATACGCAGTATTTT. It yields the protein CASSERARATDTQYF.

In this sample, this clonotype turned up many times. The gene calls are TRBV7-2 and TRBJ2-7; either TRBD1 or TRBD2 may fit D (6 bases each). CDR3 length: 15 residues. The germline V and J ends were trimmed by 5 bases and 2 bases, with 16 bases remaining between them. Germline CDR1 reads SGHTA; CDR2 reads FQGNSA. The DNA for the CDR3 is TGTGCCAGCAGCCCCATGGGGGGACAAACCTACGAGCAGTACTTC. Translating gives CASSPMGGQTYEQYF.

This clonotype was detected a few times. V is TRBV30 and J is TRBJ1-1, with D unresolved. The germline gives CDR1 GTSNPN, CDR2 SVGIG (reference sequence). Between the trimmed V and J ends, which lost 3 bases and 5 bases, there was a span of 10 bases. The CDR3 is 12 amino acids. This CDR3 reads CAWRVSRTEAFF. The CDR3 nucleotides are TGTGCCTGGAGAGTCTCAAGGACTGAAGCTTTCTTT.

The chain joins TRBV6-2 or TRBV6-3 to TRBJ1-2; no firm D call. This CDR3 is built from 19 residues. The germline gives CDR1 MNHEY, CDR2 SVGEGT. The V end was cut by 3 bases, the J end by 8 bases, with 31 bases between. The CDR3 loop reads CASSYELPGREASPRGYTF. The CDR3 coding sequence is TGTGCCAGCAGTTATGAGTTACCCGGGCGCGAAGCTTCCCCACGAGGCTACACCTTC.

Worth noting for this clonotype: This likely comes from a read error, as the CDR3 has no conserved phenylalanine or tryptophan at its end. The gene calls are TRBV4-3 and TRBJ1-1, with D possibly being TRBD1 (5 bases). The germline gives CDR1 LGHNA, CDR2 YSLEER. The CDR3 spans 17 residues. Trimming left V 1 base short and J 6 bases short, with 21 bases between. The CDR3 DNA follows: TGCGCCAGCAGCCAAGGGACCGGGAGGGGTGGAGGTTCTGAAGCTTTCCTT. Residues: CASSQGTGRGGGSEAFL.

This clonotype has a count of ten or more. V usage is TRBV7-9 and J usage is TRBJ2-3; 8 bases map to TRBD2. With 11 bases clipped from V and 2 bases from J, the junction kept 6 bases outside the gene matches. The CDR3 runs 13 residues. Germline CDR1 and CDR2: SEHNR and FQNEAQ (reference sequence). CDR3 sequence reads: CASGREYTDTQYF. DNA for the CDR3: TGTGCCTCCGGGAGGGAGTACACAGATACGCAGTATTTT.

Details on this clonotype: This may be a read error, as it is one base from a much larger clone. This is likely a read error, given that the CDR3 carries no conserved phenylalanine or tryptophan at its end. The J gene is TRBJ2-3, the V gene TRBV20-1, with D maybe TRBD1 (5 bases). Looked up from germline, CDR1 is DFQATT and CDR2 is SNEGSKA (reference sequence). V gave up 6 bases and J gave up 2 bases, with 18 bases separating them. The CDR3 runs to 15 residues. The CDR3 DNA reads TGCAGTGCCATCCTTTGGGGCGAAAACACAGATACGCAGTATTCT. Protein: CSAILWGENTDTQYS.

The chain joins TRBV5-5 to TRBJ2-4, with D tentatively TRBD1 (5 bases). The CDR3 has 14 amino acids. CDR1 and CDR2 from the germline V gene are SGHKS and YYEKEE (reference sequence). Trimming took off 0 bases at V and 3 bases at J, with 7 bases between the two ends. CDR3 sequence (DNA): TGTGCCAGCAGCTTGGCAGGGTACAAAAACATTCAGTACTTC. This encodes CASSLAGYKNIQYF.

A note on this clonotype: A single base separates this from a much larger clone, so it may be a read error. The rearrangement links TRBV29-1 to TRBJ2-2, with TRBD1 identical over 7 bases. Per germline, CDR1 SQVTM and CDR2 ANQGSEA. Unmatched junction bases numbered 5, after V lost 3 bases and J lost 4 bases. The CDR3 is made up of 14 amino acids. The CDR3 reads CSVEGQQSTGELFF. The CDR3 region has the DNA TGCAGCGTTGAGGGACAGCAGAGCACCGGGGAGCTGTTTTTT.

This clonotype was counted at least ten times. This rearrangement joins TRBV24-1 to TRBJ2-1, with 8 bases identical to TRBD1. Germline V lookup: CDR1 KGHDR, CDR2 SFDVKD. The CDR3 is 15 residues long. Losses at the gene ends were 0 bases for V and 8 bases for J; bases not matched to a gene: 5. The CDR3 sequence: CATSDLSDRADEQFF. In nucleotides, the CDR3 is TGTGCCACCAGTGATTTGTCGGACAGGGCGGATGAGCAGTTCTTC.

This clonotype was detected only a few times. This sequence joins TRBV4-3 and TRBJ2-6, with D possibly being TRBD1 (7 bases). The germline CDR1 and CDR2 sequences are LGHNA and YSLEER. V was clipped by 0 bases and J by 3 bases, with 12 bases between them. The CDR3 covers 17 residues. The CDR3: CASSQDRGDGGANVLTF. CDR3 nucleotide sequence: TGCGCCAGCAGCCAAGACAGGGGGGACGGTGGGGCCAACGTCCTGACTTTC.

This clonotype was counted ten times or more. V usage is TRBV28 and J usage is TRBJ2-7; D is perhaps TRBD2 (5 bases). This CDR3 spans 16 amino acids. V lost 2 bases and J lost 0, with 14 bases in between. The V gene's germline CDR1 is MDHEN and CDR2 SYDVKM. The CDR3 loop reads CASSLRPGTSSYEQYF. CDR3 nucleotides: TGTGCCAGCAGTTTACGTCCTGGCACTAGCTCCTACGAGCAGTACTTC. The full variable domain, completed using reference TRBV28 and TRBJ2-7, is DVKVTQSSRYLVKRTGEKVFLECVQDMDHENMFWYRQDPGLGLRLIYFSYDVKMKEKGDIPEGYSVSREKKERFSLILESASTNQTSMYLCASSLRPGTSSYEQYFGPGTRLTVT.

There are many counts of this clonotype. V gene TRBV5-8 combines with J gene TRBJ2-7; 7 bases line up with TRBD1. Germline loops: CDR1 SGHTS, CDR2 YDEGEE. Germline trimming cut 6 bases from V and 4 bases from J; bases unmatched to any gene: 7. The CDR3 has 13 residues. CDR3 bases: TGTGCCAGCACAACAGGGGACCCATACGAGCAGTACTTC. This encodes CASTTGDPYEQYF.

In its sample, this clonotype was seen many times. The gene calls are TRBV7-9 and TRBJ2-7; the match to TRBD1 covers 10 bases. The CDR3 extends over 15 amino acids. Germline CDR1 is SEHNR and CDR2 is FQNEAQ (reference sequence). J gave up 7 bases and V 5 bases, and 11 bases lay outside the gene matches. The CDR3 coding sequence is TGTGCCAGCAGCCTACGGACAGGGGGGCCCGGTGAGCAGTACTTC. This sequence encodes CASSLRTGGPGEQYF.

A word on this clonotype: This clone may be a read error of a much larger clone one base away. The V call is TRBV7-9, the J call TRBJ1-5; possibly TRBD1 for D (6 bases). The germline V gene has CDR1 SEHNR and CDR2 FQNEAQ (reference sequence). The CDR3 is 13 residues long. Written as DNA, the CDR3 is TGTGCCAGCAGCTTAGTTGGGGGGCAGCCCCTGCATTTT. Translated, it gives CASSLVGGQPLHF.

Regarding this clonotype: This may stem from a read error, because a much larger clone lies one nucleotide away. The J gene is TRBJ2-7, the V gene TRBV20-1; 9 bases are shared with TRBD1. Germline V lookup: CDR1 DFQATT, CDR2 SNEGSKA (reference sequence). The CDR3 loop spans 15 amino acids. V dropped 0 bases and J dropped 9; count of bases not matched to a gene: 12. CDR3 in amino acids: CSARDWDRVTDAQYF. The CDR3 DNA reads as TGCAGTGCTAGAGATTGGGACAGGGTTACCGACGCGCAGTACTTC.

To note about this clonotype: This may be a read error, as it is one base from a much larger clone. CDR3 residues: CASSSDREEPQYF. In DNA form, the CDR3 reads TGTGCCAGCAGTAGTGACAGGGAAGAGCCCCAGTACTTC. The rearrangement uses TRBV28 and TRBJ2-5, with TRBD1 matching 7 bases. The CDR3 has 13 amino acids. Per germline, CDR1 MDHEN and CDR2 SYDVKM.

This clonotype was observed many times. The chain employs TRBV7-2 and TRBJ1-6, with D unresolved. This CDR3 spans 11 amino acids. The germline CDR1 and CDR2 sequences are SGHTA and FQGNSA. The ends were cut back, 1 base at V and 13 bases at J, with 5 bases in the middle. Here the CDR3 reads CASSLGSPLHF. DNA of the CDR3: TGTGCCAGCAGCTTAGGTTCTCCCCTCCACTTT.

CDR3 DNA: TGTGCTAGTGGTTTGGTCCTACAGGGGGCTACCTACAATGAGCAGTTCTTC. This gives the protein CASGLVLQGATYNEQFF. The chain has TRBV12-5 and TRBJ2-1; 9 positions match TRBD1. This CDR3 spans 17 amino acids. With 0 bases clipped from V and 2 bases from J, the junction kept 5 bases outside the gene matches. The germline V gene encodes CDR1 LGHNT and CDR2 FRNRAP.

This clonotype was seen more than once but under ten times. The J gene is TRBJ2-7, the V gene TRBV15; D unresolved. Trimming took off 3 bases at V and 2 bases at J, with 14 bases between the two ends. The CDR3 has 15 residues. Germline CDR1 reads LNHNV; CDR2 reads YYDKDF (reference sequence). This CDR3 is CATSSFETGPYEQYF. In DNA form, the CDR3 reads TGTGCCACCAGCAGTTTCGAGACGGGCCCCTACGAGCAGTACTTC.

J is TRBJ2-7 and V is TRBV12-3 or TRBV12-4; TRBD1 matches 9 bases. CDR3 length: 15 residues. The V and J ends lost 6 bases and 5 bases, in that order; junction bases with no gene match: 11. The CDR3 protein is CASSPPGTGFHEQYF. CDR3 DNA: TGTGCCAGCAGCCCCCCCGGGACAGGGTTCCACGAGCAGTACTTC.

This clonotype was observed many times. The rearrangement uses TRBV4-1 and TRBJ2-3; TRBD2 agrees at 10 bases. From germline, CDR1 is MGHRA and CDR2 YSYEKL. Trimming took 2 bases from V and 0 from J; bases not matched to a gene: 8. This CDR3 comprises 18 residues. CDR3 sequence: CASSQPERGGQSTDTQYF. CDR3 nucleotide sequence: TGCGCCAGCAGCCAACCAGAGCGGGGGGGCCAGAGCACAGATACGCAGTATTTT.

Only a few counts were recorded for this clonotype. This chain links TRBV30 with TRBJ2-3; TRBD2 agrees at 10 bases. Germline lookup yields CDR1 GTSNPN and CDR2 SVGIG (reference sequence). V was pared by 5 bases and J by 5 bases, with 19 bases of the junction left unmatched. The CDR3 totals 18 residues. CDR3 coding DNA: TGTGCCTGGCGCCGCGTCCCAGCGGGGGGGAGCTCGGTAGATACGCAGTATTTT. This codes for CAWRRVPAGGSSVDTQYF.

In this sample, this clonotype turned up many times. The chain carries TRBV7-9 and TRBJ2-5, with no clear D. Germline V gene data show CDR1 as SEHNR and CDR2 as FQNEAQ (reference sequence). The CDR3 consists of 15 residues. Trimming pared 0 bases from V and 1 base from J, leaving 9 bases between. In DNA form, the CDR3 reads TGTGCCAGCAGCTTAGCGACCAGTTTCCAAGAGACCCAGTACTTC. It encodes CASSLATSFQETQYF.

This clonotype was detected many times. The V and J genes are TRBV4-3 and TRBJ2-3; unclear D gene. CDR1 is LGHNA and CDR2 is YSLEER in the germline V gene. Trimming removed 0 bases from V and 2 bases from J, with 9 bases in between. This CDR3 has 15 amino acids. CDR3: CASSQDTSYTDTQYF. CDR3 nucleotides: TGCGCCAGCAGCCAAGATACATCTTACACAGATACGCAGTATTTT.